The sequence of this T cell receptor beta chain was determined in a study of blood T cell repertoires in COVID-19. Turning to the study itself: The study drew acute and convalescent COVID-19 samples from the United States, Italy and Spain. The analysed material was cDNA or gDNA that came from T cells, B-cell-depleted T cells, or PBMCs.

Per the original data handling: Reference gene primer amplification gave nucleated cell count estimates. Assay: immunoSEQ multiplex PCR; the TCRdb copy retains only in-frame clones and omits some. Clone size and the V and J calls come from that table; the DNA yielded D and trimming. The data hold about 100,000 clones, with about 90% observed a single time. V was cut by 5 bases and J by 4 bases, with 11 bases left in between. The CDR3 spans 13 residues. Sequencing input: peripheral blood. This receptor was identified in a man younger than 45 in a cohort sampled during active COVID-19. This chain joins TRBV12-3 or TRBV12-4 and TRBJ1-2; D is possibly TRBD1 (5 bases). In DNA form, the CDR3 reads TGTGCCAGCAGTGTCACAGGTAGCTATGGCTACACCTTC. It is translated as CASSVTGSYGYTF.